This T cell receptor beta chain was identified in a study of beta chain features in type 1 diabetes (dated by TCRdb to between 2017 and 2018). About the investigation overall: Mean age, gender distribution, total cell number and subset yield did not differ between patients and healthy donors. A total of around 110,000,000 sorted cells were examined across all samples, and RNA yield correlated strongly with the number of cells per subset. The study compared the TCRB repertoires of sorted circulating CD4+ T cell subsets in recently diagnosed type 1 diabetes patients with those in matched healthy donors. Regulatory and stem cell-like memory subsets were obtained from only 8 patients and about 8 healthy donors, while naive and central memory subsets were obtained from all 30 or so donors. The paper as a whole reports these results and caveats: Because small numbers of individuals were included in the HLA sub-analyses, any influence of HLA type on TCRB rearrangement was left unresolved. At VDJ recombination sites, type 1 diabetes patients had fewer insertions and more deleted nucleotides, which implies abnormalities in thymic rearrangement. Because cDNA was sequenced instead of genomic DNA, highly expressing activated cells could be over-represented, though the groups showed no difference in activation or CD3 levels. Naive, central memory and regulatory TCRB repertoires appeared more similar among patients than among healthy donors. A moderate but significant shortening of TCRB CDR3 length was observed in type 1 diabetes patients in all four CD4+ subsets. PCR might favor shorter templates, but patient and control samples were amplified and corrected together, so any skew would affect both groups equally.

The entire amount of isolated RNA was reverse transcribed using the High Capacity cDNA Reverse Transcription Kit, so the sequenced TCRB transcripts were expressed ones. Naive, central memory and regulatory T cell samples underwent deep immunoSEQ sequencing, averaging approximately 3.3 million total reads per sample. After sorted cells were lysed in RLT buffer, RNA was extracted with DNase-treated RNeasy Micro or Mini kits, with the choice depending on cell number. To prevent cross-contamination, every cell subset was processed on its own, while patient and healthy donor samples were processed together. TCRB sequences were amplified from cDNA with the immunoSEQ multiplex PCR, producing 87-bp fragments spanning the CDR3 region. Amplicons were sequenced on the Illumina HiSeq platform. From the authors' description of their analysis: PCR bias was computationally corrected using synthetic template baselines, reads within Hamming distance 2 were collapsed, and singletons that could not be merged were discarded. Reads were aligned against IMGT to assign V, D and J genes, CDR3 length and insertions or deletions at six rearrangement sites. Clonotype counts were normalized to sorted cell number within each subset before computing true diversity and Gini coefficients with the tcR R package. The overlap coefficient, calculated on TCRB nucleotide sequences, was used to measure repertoire sharing. Out-of-frame TCRB sequences from naive cells were analyzed to stand in for the pre-selection repertoire. What TCRdb holds here is the immuneACCESS table cut down to in-frame rearrangements. Part of the clones is not present; checked against another copy, under half of the missing clones reflect an unresolved V gene, and the others are unexplained. D and trimming come from the DNA, and the V and J calls and clone size come from that table. This sample has under 400,000 clones in its table, and around a fifth of those were observed once. Around 0.04% of the sample comes from the top ten.

Each donor gave one peripheral blood draw, about 100 mL on average, collected into heparinised tubes. A BD FACSAria II and a panel including CD45RO, CCR7, CD25, CD127, CD95 and CD27 were used to sort naive, central memory, regulatory and stem cell-like memory CD4+ T cells. A purity above 98% was achieved for all sorted populations. PBMCs were separated immediately by Lymphoprep density gradient centrifugation and were stained directly, without being cultured. So that batch effects would be minimized, each experiment stained and sorted samples in pairs, pairing one healthy donor with one patient. The CDR3 runs 15 residues from the cysteine to the phenylalanine. The retained sequence is limited to the CDR3, 45 bases, with the frame set at the first base. Taken from the germline V gene, the CDR1 and CDR2 loops are SNHLY and FYNNEI. The junction shows trimming of 6 bases on V and 6 bases on J, and the gene matches do not reach 11 bases of it.

The sample holds a few counts of this clone. It has no known antigen specificity. Base quality data are lacking; no much larger clone is found one base away. The chain couples TRBV2 to TRBJ1-2; a stretch of 9 junction bases matches TRBD1. The sample consisted of naive CD4+ T cells from blood. The sample's cell subset or site label is to be understood as: true naive CD4+ T cells. This clonotype was sampled from a woman between 18 and 29 years old in good health. In nucleotides, the sequence is TGTGCCAGCAGCTGGACTGGACAGGGGACGAATGGCTACACCTTC. Its translation reads: CASSWTGQGTNGYTF. Full variable domain (CDR3 extended with the reference TRBV2 and TRBJ1-2 proteins): EPEVTQTPSHQVTQMGQEVILRCVPISNHLYFYWYRQILGQKVEFLVSFYNNEISEKSEIFDDQFSVERPDGSNFTLKIRSTKLEDSAMYFCASSWTGQGTNGYTFGSGTRLTVV.